The next 3 T cell receptor beta chains were all read from a single sample in a study of blood T cell repertoires in COVID-19. Clones were sequenced by immunoSEQ multiplex PCR, and TCRdb holds only the in-frame ones, with some missing. In the table there are about 190,000 clones, roughly 80% of which are singletons. Sequencing input: peripheral blood. These receptors all come from a man aged 50-59 years who had recovered from COVID-19.

This clone came up once. The V and J genes are TRBV6-6 and TRBJ2-5; possibly TRBD1 for D (6 bases). This CDR3 comprises 15 residues. Germline-derived CDR1 and CDR2 are MNHNY and SVGAGI (reference sequence). V was shortened by 8 bases and J by 4 bases, with 20 bases between the two germline ends. The CDR3 DNA reads TGTGCCAGCTTAAACCTAGGGGGAGTAGGAGAGACCCAGTACTTC. Amino acids: CASLNLGGVGETQYF.

V gene TRBV18 combines with J gene TRBJ2-1, with TRBD1 matching 8 bases. The V and J ends lost 5 bases and 3 bases, in that order; junction bases with no gene match: 3. The CDR3 runs to 14 residues. The V gene's germline CDR1 is KGHSH and CDR2 LQKENI. CDR3 in amino acids: CASSGQGFYNEQFF. CDR3 DNA sequence: TGTGCCAGCTCAGGACAGGGATTCTACAATGAGCAGTTCTTC.

This chain joins TRBV5-1 and TRBJ2-7, with 10 bases aligning to TRBD1. Germline CDR1 SGHRS, CDR2 YFSETQ. This CDR3 is built from 14 residues. With 5 bases clipped from V and 3 bases from J, the junction kept 5 bases outside the gene matches. In DNA form, the CDR3 reads TGCGCCAGCAGTAAGACAGGGGGCAGCTACGAGCAGTACTTC. As protein: CASSKTGGSYEQYF.